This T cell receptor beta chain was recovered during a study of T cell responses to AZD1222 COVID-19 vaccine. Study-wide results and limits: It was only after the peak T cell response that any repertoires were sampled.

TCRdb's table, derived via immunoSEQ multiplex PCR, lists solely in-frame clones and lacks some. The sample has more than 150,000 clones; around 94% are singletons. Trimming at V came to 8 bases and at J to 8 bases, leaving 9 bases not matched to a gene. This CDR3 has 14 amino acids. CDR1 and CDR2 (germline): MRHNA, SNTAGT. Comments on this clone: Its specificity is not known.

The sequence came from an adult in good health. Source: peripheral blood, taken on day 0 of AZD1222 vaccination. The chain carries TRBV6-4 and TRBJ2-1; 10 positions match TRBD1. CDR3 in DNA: TGTGCCAGCCGTGCGGGACAGGGGATCCATGAGCAGTTCTTC. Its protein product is CASRAGQGIHEQFF.